These T cell receptor beta chains were read from a single sample in a study of liver allograft versus peripheral blood T cells. One entry per CDR3 protein results from TCRdb running MiXCR on the reads. The profile shows about 2,700 distinct CDR3 sequences, about a sixth of them singletons. The source is a human patient who had a liver transplant. Part of the T cell pool may stem from the graft donor. CDR3s include the opening cysteine and the closing phenylalanine or tryptophan.

TRBV20-1	CSGYLASSTDTQYF
TRBV6-5	CASSYGPYEQYF
TRBV20-1	CSAPLGVGRAYNEQFF
TRBV9	CASSVVGNDGYTF
TRBV9	CASSLGQGIRSEQFF
TRBV5-6	CASSLHTGELFF
TRBV9	CASSVSPDDGYTF
TRBV6-2/TRBV6-3	CASRQPGTSNEQFF
TRBV6-5	CASSLTAGSPLHF
TRBV25-1	CASSEVRGETQYF
TRBV19	CASSIGRGDQPQHF
TRBV20-1	CSARGTGLGTEAFF
TRBV19	CASTPRRRDTEAFF
TRBV20-1	CSAREAGMATEAFF
TRBV7-9	CASSPASGRNTGELFF
TRBV2	CASSVGKTEAFF
TRBV20-1	CSATTWDRDTGRETQYF
TRBV27	CASSLGDIQYF
TRBV12-3/TRBV12-4	CASGQGLPYEQYF
TRBV20-1	CSARVGGNNEQFF
TRBV7-9	CASSLEGARSYEQYF
TRBV30	CAWSPGGGSEAFF
TRBV9	CASSVGQGSNEKLFF
TRBV27	CASSSVSADLLNEQYF
TRBV5-5	CASSLKAGDLYEQYF
TRBV19	CASSMRPYNEQFF
TRBV12-3/TRBV12-4	CASSSQGVEQYF